One T cell receptor beta chain is described in this entry. This entry is derived from a study of cytomegalovirus exposure and HLA in healthy donors. The CDR3 runs 15 residues. CDR1 is MNHEY and CDR2 is SVGAGI in the germline V gene. Amplification used 60 Vbeta primers and 13 Jbeta primers. Data came from immunoSEQ multiplex PCR; TCRdb stores just in-frame clones and leaves some out. The profile shows approximately 220,000 clones, approximately 88% of them singletons. This sequence joins TRBV6-5 and TRBJ2-5; the D is unclear. With the DNA end fitting TRBJ2-7 better, the J assignment may be wrong. The origin of this receptor is a boy aged 2 to 10 in good health and CMV-seronegative. The sample consisted of PBMCs. DNA for the CDR3: TGTGCCAGCAGGATTGCTCAGGAATCTTCCTACGAGCAGTACTTC. The encoded protein is CASRIAQESSYEQYF.